This TCR beta chain stems from a study of T cells in Graves' hyperthyroidism and ophthalmopathy. Amplified TCR beta CDR3 regions derived from RNA transcripts. An initial round of RT-PCR targeting the TCR CDR3 relied on the HTBI primer set. MiXCR was run by TCRdb on the multiplex PCR reads, yielding one entry per CDR3 protein. The sample records approximately 600,000 distinct CDR3 sequences, less than 25% being singletons. Orbital computed tomography and thyroid ultrasound, together with serum TRAb and thyroxine and clinical symptoms, were used for diagnoses. This CDR3 has 12 amino acids. The V end was cut by 7 bases, the J end by 13 bases, with 17 bases between. Per germline, CDR1 MDHEN and CDR2 SYDVKM.

Sequenced sample: blood. The genes are TRBV28 and TRBJ2-1; D could derive from TRBD1 or TRBD2 (5 bases each). This TCR came from a man younger than 40 with Graves' ophthalmopathy. The chain's CDR3 is CASKRGEGLQFF. In DNA, the CDR3 is TGTGCCAGCAAAAGAGGGGAAGGACTCCAGTTCTTC.